Listed below are T cell receptor beta chains from one sample, sequenced in a study of vaccination effects on CD4 cells after COVID-19. These TCRs are of unknown antigen specificity. The assay was immunoSEQ multiplex PCR, and TCRdb's table has in-frame clones only and misses some. The table includes approximately 30,000 clones, around 73% detected once. The source was CD4+ T cells from PBMCs cultured with HCoV-OC43 spike peptides, collected before COVID-19 vaccination. All receptors come from a human donor who received a COVID-19 vaccine. Each CDR3 is given with its conserved first and last residue. A D gene is named only where the DNA matches it firmly. A clone size is listed for some rows: how often the clone was seen (once, few, many), or a class if it is expanded.

j_gene,abundance,d_gene,v_gene,CDR3nt,CDR3aa
TRBJ1-1,few,-,TRBV6-6,TGTGCCACCGGGGGACGGACGAACACTGAAGCTTTCTTT,CATGGRTNTEAFF
TRBJ1-5,few,-,TRBV18,TGTGCCAGCTCACCCTTGGACGGGGACAAGCCCCAGCATTTT,CASSPLDGDKPQHF
TRBJ2-2,-,-,TRBV25-1,TGTGCCAGCAGTGAATGGCTAGTCTCGAACACCGGGGAGCTGTTTTTT,CASSEWLVSNTGELFF
TRBJ1-3,few,-,TRBV19,TGTGCCAGTACCTCAGGGAACTCTGGAAACACCATATATTTT,CASTSGNSGNTIYF
TRBJ1-5,few,-,TRBV5-1,TGCGCCAGCAGCGCGGACGGACAGCCAAATCAGCCCCAGCATTTT,CASSADGQPNQPQHF
TRBJ2-5,-,-,TRBV5-4,TGTGCCAGCAGCTCACCTAGCGAAGAGACCCAGTACTTC,CASSSPSEETQYF
TRBJ1-2,-,TRBD1,TRBV24-1,TGTGCCACCAAAGGGACAGGGGGGAAAACTAACTATGGCTACACCTTC,CATKGTGGKTNYGYTF
TRBJ2-3,-,-,TRBV7-9,TGTGCCAGCAGCTTAGACTCCCAGACCACAGATACGCAGTATTTT,CASSLDSQTTDTQYF
TRBJ2-5,-,TRBD2,TRBV5-4,TGTGCCAGCAGCTTGTTCGGCGGGGGTCAAGAGACCCAGTACTTC,CASSLFGGGQETQYF
TRBJ1-6,-,-,TRBV28,TGTGCCAGCATCGCTCACAGGAATTCACCCCTCCACTTT,CASIAHRNSPLHF
TRBJ2-1,-,TRBD2,TRBV5-1,TGCGCCAGCAGCTTGGGTAGCGGGGGATACAATGAGCAGTTCTTC,CASSLGSGGYNEQFF
TRBJ1-3,few,-,TRBV9,TGTGCCAGCAGCGCGCTAGGGCGATACTCTGGAAACACCATATATTTT,CASSALGRYSGNTIYF
TRBJ2-1,-,TRBD2,TRBV7-6,TGTGCCAGCAGCTTAGGGGGGACTAGCGGGGCCTCCTACAATGAGCAGTTCTTC,CASSLGGTSGASYNEQFF
TRBJ2-1,-,-,TRBV18,TGTGCCAGCTCACCGCCGGGGTGGGAATCGGGTGAGCAGTTCTTC,CASSPPGWESGEQFF
TRBJ1-3,few,-,TRBV15,TGTGCCACCAGCAGAGAAAGGACGGCTCAGTCTGGAAACACCATATATTTT,CATSRERTAQSGNTIYF
TRBJ1-3,few,-,TRBV3-1/TRBV3-2,TGTGCCAGCAGCCAAAAGGGTATCACCATATATTTT,CASSQKGITIYF
TRBJ1-2,-,-,TRBV5-4,TGTGCCAGCAGCTTCCCCACGCTGGATTATGGCTACACCTTC,CASSFPTLDYGYTF
TRBJ1-1,-,-,TRBV2,TGTGCCAGTTTACAGGATTGGGGCACTGAAGCTTTCTTT,CASLQDWGTEAFF
TRBJ2-7,-,-,TRBV6-5,TGTGCCAGCAGTTACTCGTGGGGAAACGAGCAGTACTTC,CASSYSWGNEQYF
TRBJ1-3,once,-,TRBV7-2,TGTGCCAGCAGCCCCCGGGCGGGGAGAGCTGGAAACACCATATATTTT,CASSPRAGRAGNTIYF
TRBJ2-5,-,TRBD2,TRBV20-1,TGCAGTGCTAGTGTGGGGTTCGGGCTAGCGGGAGAGACCCAGTACTTC,CSASVGFGLAGETQYF
TRBJ2-3,-,-,TRBV7-3,TGTGCCAGCAGTCTAGCCCACACAGATACGCAGTATTTT,CASSLAHTDTQYF
TRBJ1-2,-,-,TRBV7-2,TGTGCCAGCAGCCGATCGAACTATGGCTACACCTTC,CASSRSNYGYTF
TRBJ2-3,-,TRBD2,TRBV7-2,TGTGCCAGCAGCTTAAGATTAGCGGGGGATGGGGATACGCAGTATTTT,CASSLRLAGDGDTQYF
TRBJ1-2,-,TRBD1,TRBV5-4,TGTGCCAGCAGCTTAGGACAGGACTATGGCTACACCTTC,CASSLGQDYGYTF
TRBJ2-5,-,TRBD2,TRBV5-6,TGTGCCAGCAGCTTGAGACTAGCGGGGGCCCTCCAAGAGACCCAGTACTTC,CASSLRLAGALQETQYF
TRBJ1-6,few,-,TRBV7-3,TGTGCCAGCAGCTTAAGTGGCGTAAATTCACCCCTCCACTTT,CASSLSGVNSPLHF
TRBJ2-7,-,-,TRBV5-1,TGCGCCAGCAGCTTGGAGGCGGCGAGCCTCTCCTACGAGCAGTACTTC,CASSLEAASLSYEQYF
TRBJ1-1,-,-,TRBV19,TGTGCCAGTAACTACGGGACACAGAACACTGAAGCTTTCTTT,CASNYGTQNTEAFF
TRBJ1-1,-,-,TRBV6-5,TGTGCCAGCAGTTCCCAAGTGTACACTGAAGCTTTCTTT,CASSSQVYTEAFF
TRBJ1-2,-,-,TRBV5-1,TGCGCCAGCAGCTTGGATCGAGACGGGACGAACACCTTC,CASSLDRDGTNTF
TRBJ2-1,-,TRBD1,TRBV3-1/TRBV3-2,TGTGCCAGCAGCCAAAGAGGACAGGGGAAAGGGGGTGAGCAGTTCTTC,CASSQRGQGKGGEQFF
TRBJ2-7,-,-,TRBV5-1,TGCGCCAGCAGCTCCAACTACGAGCAGTACTTC,CASSSNYEQYF
TRBJ1-6,few,-,TRBV27,TGTGCCAGCAGGGTAACCAGCTATAATTCACCCCTCCACTTT,CASRVTSYNSPLHF
TRBJ2-7,-,-,TRBV11-3,TGTGCCAGCAGCTTATCGGGGGGCGCGACCTACGAGCAGTACTTC,CASSLSGGATYEQYF
TRBJ2-5,-,TRBD1,TRBV5-5,TGTGCCAGCAGCCGGGACATGGACAGGGCAGGGACCCAGTACTTC,CASSRDMDRAGTQYF
TRBJ2-1,few,-,TRBV30,TGTGCCTGGGACAGGACGAACAATGAGCAGTTCTTC,CAWDRTNNEQFF
TRBJ1-2,-,-,TRBV12-3/TRBV12-4,TGTGCCAGCAGTTTGGTGGGGGCGAGGGGCTACACCTTC,CASSLVGARGYTF
TRBJ2-2,few,-,TRBV11-1,TGTGCCAGCAGCTTAGCGAGGGGTACCGGGGAGCTGTTTTTT,CASSLARGTGELFF
TRBJ2-2,-,-,TRBV24-1,TGTGCCACCAGTGATCCGCGTGGGGCCGGGGAGCTGTTTTTT,CATSDPRGAGELFF
TRBJ1-2,once,-,TRBV2,TGTGCCAGCAGTGACCGGATCTCCTATGGCTACACCTTC,CASSDRISYGYTF
TRBJ2-1,-,-,TRBV15,TGTGCCACCAGCAGCCACGGTTCCGAGCAGTTCTTC,CATSSHGSEQFF
TRBJ2-1,-,TRBD2,TRBV5-1,TGCGCCAGCAGCTTCCTAACTAGCGGGAGGGCCGGGAGGAATGAGCAGTTCTTC,CASSFLTSGRAGRNEQFF